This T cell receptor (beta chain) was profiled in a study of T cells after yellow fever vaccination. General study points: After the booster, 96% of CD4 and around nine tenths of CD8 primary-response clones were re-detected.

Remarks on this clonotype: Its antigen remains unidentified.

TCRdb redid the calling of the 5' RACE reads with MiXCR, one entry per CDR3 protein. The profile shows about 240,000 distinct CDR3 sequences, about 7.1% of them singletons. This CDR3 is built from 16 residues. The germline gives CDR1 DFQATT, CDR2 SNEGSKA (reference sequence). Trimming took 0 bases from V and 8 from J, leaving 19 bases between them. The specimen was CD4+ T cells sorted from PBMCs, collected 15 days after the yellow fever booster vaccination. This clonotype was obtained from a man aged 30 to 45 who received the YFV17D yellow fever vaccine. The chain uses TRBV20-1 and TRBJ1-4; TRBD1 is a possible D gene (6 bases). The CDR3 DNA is TGCAGTGCTAGAGACCCGATGTGGGGGGCGAAAGAAAAACTGTTTTTT. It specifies CSARDPMWGAKEKLFF.